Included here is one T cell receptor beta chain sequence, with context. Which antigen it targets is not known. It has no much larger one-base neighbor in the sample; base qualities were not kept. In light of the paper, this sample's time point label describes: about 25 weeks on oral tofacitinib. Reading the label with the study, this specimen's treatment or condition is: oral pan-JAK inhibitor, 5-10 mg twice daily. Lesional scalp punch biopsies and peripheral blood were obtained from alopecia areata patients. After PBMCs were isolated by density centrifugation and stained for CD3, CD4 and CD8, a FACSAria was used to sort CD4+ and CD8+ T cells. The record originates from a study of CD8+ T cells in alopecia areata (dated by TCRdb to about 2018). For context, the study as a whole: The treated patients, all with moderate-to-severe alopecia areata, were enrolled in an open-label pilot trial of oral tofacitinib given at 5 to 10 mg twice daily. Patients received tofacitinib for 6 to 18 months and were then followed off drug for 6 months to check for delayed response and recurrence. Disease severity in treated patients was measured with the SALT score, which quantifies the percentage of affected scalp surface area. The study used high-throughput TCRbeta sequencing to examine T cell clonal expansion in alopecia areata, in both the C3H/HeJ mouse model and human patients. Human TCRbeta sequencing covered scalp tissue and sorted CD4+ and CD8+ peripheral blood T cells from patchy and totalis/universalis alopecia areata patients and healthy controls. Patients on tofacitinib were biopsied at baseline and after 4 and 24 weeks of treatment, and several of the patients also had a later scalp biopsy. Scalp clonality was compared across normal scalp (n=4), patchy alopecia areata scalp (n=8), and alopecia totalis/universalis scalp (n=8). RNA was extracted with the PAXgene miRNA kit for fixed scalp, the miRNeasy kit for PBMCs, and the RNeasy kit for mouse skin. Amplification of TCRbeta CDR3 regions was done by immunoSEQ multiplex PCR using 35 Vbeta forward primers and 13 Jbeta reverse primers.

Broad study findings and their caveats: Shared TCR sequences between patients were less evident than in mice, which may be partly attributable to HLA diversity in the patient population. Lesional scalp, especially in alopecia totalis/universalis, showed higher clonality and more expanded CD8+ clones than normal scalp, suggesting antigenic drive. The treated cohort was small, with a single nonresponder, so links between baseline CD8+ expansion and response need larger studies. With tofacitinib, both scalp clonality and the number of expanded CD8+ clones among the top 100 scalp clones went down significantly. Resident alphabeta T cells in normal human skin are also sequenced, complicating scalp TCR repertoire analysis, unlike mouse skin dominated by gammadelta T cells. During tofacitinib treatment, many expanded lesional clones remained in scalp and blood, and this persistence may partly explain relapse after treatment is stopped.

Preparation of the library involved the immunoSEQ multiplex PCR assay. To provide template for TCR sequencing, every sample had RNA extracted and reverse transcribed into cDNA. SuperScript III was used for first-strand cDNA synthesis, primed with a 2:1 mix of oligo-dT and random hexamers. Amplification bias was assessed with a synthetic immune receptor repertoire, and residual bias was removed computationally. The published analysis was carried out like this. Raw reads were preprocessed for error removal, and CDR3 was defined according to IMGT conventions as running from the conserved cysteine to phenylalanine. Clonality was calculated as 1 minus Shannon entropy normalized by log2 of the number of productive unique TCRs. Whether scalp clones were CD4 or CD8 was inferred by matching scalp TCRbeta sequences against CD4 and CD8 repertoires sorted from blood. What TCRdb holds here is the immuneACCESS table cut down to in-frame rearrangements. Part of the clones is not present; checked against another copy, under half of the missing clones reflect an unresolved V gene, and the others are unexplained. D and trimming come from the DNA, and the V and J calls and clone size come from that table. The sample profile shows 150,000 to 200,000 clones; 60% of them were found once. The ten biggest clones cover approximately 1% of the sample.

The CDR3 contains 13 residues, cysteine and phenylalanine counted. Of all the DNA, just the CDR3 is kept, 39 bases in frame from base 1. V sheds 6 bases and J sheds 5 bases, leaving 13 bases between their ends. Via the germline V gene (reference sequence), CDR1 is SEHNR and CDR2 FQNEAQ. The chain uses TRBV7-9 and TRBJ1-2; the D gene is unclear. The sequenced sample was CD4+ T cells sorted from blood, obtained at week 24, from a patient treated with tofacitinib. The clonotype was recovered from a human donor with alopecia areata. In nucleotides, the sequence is TGTGCCAGCAGACGAACGGAGGATTATGGCTACACCTTC. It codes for CASRRTEDYGYTF.